This section outlines one T cell receptor (beta chain) sequence together with its context. TCRdb's copy holds only in-frame clones and misses some; the assay was immunoSEQ multiplex PCR. The repertoire holds about 140,000 clones, with more than 75% as singletons. This record comes from a study of blood T cell repertoires in COVID-19. Study at large: PBMCs, B-cell-depleted T cells, or T cells were the source of the cDNA or gDNA that made up the material.

Germline V CDR1 and CDR2: SGHVS, FQNEAQ. V was clipped by 6 bases and J by 7 bases; unmatched bases: 8. The CDR3 runs 15 residues. This clonotype was sampled from a man of 80 years or more with acute or convalescent COVID-19. The sample consisted of peripheral blood. The chain is built from TRBV7-8 and TRBJ2-1; 11 nucleotides agree with TRBD1. CDR3 nucleotide sequence: TGTGCCAGCAGTCGAGGGACAGGGGGTGGGAATGAGCAGTTCTTC. Translated, it gives CASSRGTGGGNEQFF. Filled out from reference TRBV7-8 and TRBJ2-1, the complete variable domain reads GAGVSQSPRYKVAKRGQDVALRCDPISGHVSLFWYQQALGQGPEFLTYFQNEAQLDKSGLPSDRFFAERPEGSVSTLKIQRTQQEDSAVYLCASSRGTGGGNEQFFGPGTRLTVL.